The 15 T cell receptor beta chains given below trace back to one sample, sequenced in a study of T-cell memory formation after mild COVID-19. TCRdb processed the 5' RACE reads anew with MiXCR; each CDR3 protein has one entry. The repertoire includes approximately 180,000 distinct CDR3 sequences, 16% of them detected once, and about 2.1% sits in the top ten. Sequencing was done on a sample of PBMCs or a T cell subset sorted from them (not recorded which). These receptors were collected from an adult woman who had mild COVID-19 (a few samples of this study predate the infection). Cell type and time point are not known.

This clonotype was detected only a few times. V gene TRBV15 combines with J gene TRBJ2-1; 10 bases align to TRBD2. Germline V gene sequence: CDR1 LNHNV, CDR2 YYDKDF (reference sequence). The CDR3 runs 16 residues. Unmatched junction bases numbered 14, after V lost 4 bases and J lost 11 bases. The DNA of the CDR3 is TGTGCCACCAGCACGTCAACGGGACTAGCGAAACCAAAGCAGTTCTTC. Protein: CATSTSTGLAKPKQFF.

This clonotype was recorded a few times. The chain has TRBV3-1 and TRBJ2-3; D is unresolved. Trimming left V 4 bases short and J 6 bases short, with 8 bases between. Germline CDR1 LGHDT, CDR2 YNNKEL (reference sequence). CDR3 length: 12 residues. The CDR3 bases are TGTGCCAGCAGCCCCCTAGGGGATACGCAGTATTTT. It yields the protein CASSPLGDTQYF.

This chain uses TRBV11-2 with TRBJ2-1; D remains ambiguous. Germline assignment: CDR1 SGHAT and CDR2 FQNNGV. Trimming pared 7 bases from V and 9 bases from J, leaving 10 bases between. There are 11 residues in the CDR3. The CDR3 DNA follows: TGTGCCAGCACGCATATTCTTGAGCAGTTCTTC. Translating gives CASTHILEQFF.

CDR3: CASSRPKSQAGGHNEQFF. As DNA, the CDR3 is TGCGCCAGCAGCCGACCCAAATCTCAAGCGGGGGGCCACAATGAGCAGTTCTTC. The chain recombines TRBV4-1 with TRBJ2-1, with TRBD2 identical over 9 bases. The CDR3 contains 18 residues. J was trimmed by 5 bases and V by 4 bases; bases with no gene match: 15. Germline-derived CDR1 and CDR2 are MGHRA and YSYEKL.

The chain recombines TRBV7-9 with TRBJ2-1; no definite D call. CDR3 length: 13 residues. Deletions cut 8 bases from V and 6 bases from J, with 14 bases between. Germline CDR1 is SEHNR and CDR2 is FQNEAQ (reference sequence). The CDR3, as DNA: TGTGCCAGCGACGACATAAGGGCCAATGAGCAGTTCTTC. Protein sequence: CASDDIRANEQFF.

This clonotype was picked up a small number of times. CDR3 nucleotide sequence: TGTGCCAGCGGAAGGACCGTATCCTACGAGCAGTACTTC. Amino acids: CASGRTVSYEQYF. J is TRBJ2-7 and V is TRBV6-1, with D uncertain. V was trimmed by 8 bases and J by 1 base, leaving 12 bases between them. This CDR3 has 13 residues. Germline V gene lookup returns CDR1 MNHNS and CDR2 SASEGT.

The CDR3 DNA follows: TGTGCCAGCAGCGTAGAAGCATTTTCCTACAATGAGCAGTTCTTC. This encodes CASSVEAFSYNEQFF. V is TRBV9 and J is TRBJ2-1; no firm D call. The germline gives CDR1 SGDLS, CDR2 YYNGEE. The V and J ends lost 0 bases and 1 base respectively, with 8 bases between them. CDR3 length equals 15 residues.

This clonotype was recorded a few times. CDR3 amino acids: CASSKGLPTTYEQYF. CDR3 nucleotide sequence: TGTGCCAGCAGCAAAGGCCTCCCCACGACCTACGAGCAGTACTTC. The chain uses TRBV21-1 and TRBJ2-7; TRBD2 is taken as the D call from the table, unchecked against the DNA. TRBV21-1 is classified as a pseudogene. The CDR3 length is 15 residues.

This clonotype was counted ten times or more. The rearrangement uses TRBV12-3 or TRBV12-4 and TRBJ2-5; TRBD2 agrees at 15 bases. Germline trimming cut 5 bases from V and 5 bases from J; bases unmatched to any gene: 3. The CDR3 is 15 residues long. CDR3 sequence: CASSGLAGGLETQYF. The DNA for the CDR3 is TGTGCCAGCAGTGGACTAGCGGGGGGGCTGGAGACCCAGTACTTC.

The rearrangement links TRBV20-1 to TRBJ2-1; 15 bases fit TRBD2. The ends lost 2 bases at V and 9 bases at J; junction bases unmatched: 5. Germline V gene lookup returns CDR1 DFQATT and CDR2 SNEGSKA (reference sequence). CDR3 length equals 15 residues. The CDR3 bases are TGCAGTGCTAGATGGACTAGCGGGGGGGCCGGTGAGCAGTTCTTC. It is translated as CSARWTSGGAGEQFF.

This clonotype was observed a handful of times. The CDR3 DNA follows: TGTGCCAGCAGTCTTGCAAGCGCTAAGGAGACCCAGTACTTC. This encodes CASSLASAKETQYF. The gene calls are TRBV12-3 or TRBV12-4 and TRBJ2-5; unclear D gene. V shed 5 bases and J shed 5 bases, with 15 bases lying between them. The CDR3 runs to 14 residues.

The rearrangement links TRBV6-6 to TRBJ1-4, with D hard to call. Germline values: CDR1 MNHNY, CDR2 SVGAGI (reference sequence). V lost 2 bases and J lost 8, with 9 bases in between. This CDR3 has 13 amino acids. This chain's CDR3 is CASSYKGGEKLFF. DNA for the CDR3: TGTGCCAGCAGTTACAAGGGTGGGGAAAAACTGTTTTTT.

This clonotype was found a few times. The chain links TRBV9 to TRBJ2-5; 8 bases agree with TRBD2. The ends lost 0 bases at V and 5 bases at J; junction bases unmatched: 9. Germline V gene data show CDR1 as SGDLS and CDR2 as YYNGEE. The length of the CDR3 is 16 residues. DNA for the CDR3: TGTGCCAGCAGCGTAGGTGGGAGCGGGAGTGGGGAGACCCAGTACTTC. Translated, it gives CASSVGGSGSGETQYF.

This clonotype has more than one count but fewer than ten. The chain combines TRBV24-1 with TRBJ2-1, with 10 bases matching TRBD2. CDR3 size: 16 residues. J was trimmed by 3 bases and V by 4 bases; bases with no gene match: 5. Germline V lookup: CDR1 KGHDR, CDR2 SFDVKD. CDR3 nucleotides: TGTGCCACCAGTGAAATAGCGGGGGGAAGCTACAATGAGCAGTTCTTC. Its protein is CATSEIAGGSYNEQFF.

This clonotype was observed a handful of times. The chain couples TRBV18 to TRBJ1-3; 7 bases are a match to TRBD1. Trimming cost V 2 bases and J 2 bases; bases outside gene matches: 6. This CDR3 has 16 amino acids. Germline V gene lookup returns CDR1 KGHSH and CDR2 LQKENI. The CDR3: CASSPATGLTGNTIYF. For the CDR3, the DNA is TGTGCCAGCTCACCAGCGACAGGGCTTACTGGAAACACCATATATTTT.